This record covers a single T cell receptor (beta chain). No antigen is known for it. This entry is derived from a study of cytomegalovirus exposure and HLA in healthy donors. This CDR3 spans 15 amino acids. The V end lost 0 bases, the J end lost 4 bases, and 13 bases lay between the germline ends. Germline V CDR1 and CDR2: SGHRS, YFSETQ. With 60 Vbeta and 13 Jbeta primers, the PCR was carried out. The method was immunoSEQ multiplex PCR; TCRdb's version includes in-frame clones alone and lacks a portion of them. The sample has more than 80,000 clones, under 80% seen once. Study results and limitations: Most of the CMV-associated TCR beta chains (in a later analysis) appeared to be HLA-restricted. Despite most TCR sequences being rare, some public TCRs occurred in many donors. Researchers had no immune exposure information except CMV serostatus available. Sequencing likely caused a cluster of highly shared sequence variants.

Sequenced sample: PBMCs. The receptor was isolated from a woman between 50 and 59 years old in good health and CMV-seropositive. The gene calls are TRBV5-1 and TRBJ2-5; D possibly corresponds to TRBD2 (6 bases). CDR3 amino acids: CASSLDAGMGETQYF. The CDR3 bases are TGCGCCAGCAGCTTGGATGCGGGAATGGGAGAGACCCAGTACTTC.